A selection of T cell receptor beta chains follows, all from one sample in a study of shared clonotypes between healthy human individuals. Sequencing was performed with immunoSEQ multiplex PCR; in TCRdb, only in-frame clones are kept and a portion is missing. Of approximately 1.5 million clones in the sample, approximately 98% are singletons; the top ten hold approximately 0.44%. The specimen sequenced was naive CD4+ T cells sorted from blood. These receptors originate from a man aged 25 to 40 in good health. CDR3s include the opening cysteine and the closing phenylalanine or tryptophan. D genes are given only for firm matches. Size is stated for part of the rows, as once, few or many counts, or as a class when the clone is expanded.

v_call	clone_size	j_call	d_call	cdr3_aa	cdr3_nt
TRBV11-2	NA	TRBJ2-5	TRBD1	CASSPGTGGRETQYF	TGTGCCAGCAGCCCCGGGACAGGGGGGAGAGAGACCCAGTACTTC
TRBV5-4	NA	TRBJ2-3	NA	CASSLDQGRGTDTQYF	TGTGCCAGCAGCTTGGATCAAGGCAGGGGCACAGATACGCAGTATTTT
TRBV5-1	NA	TRBJ2-7	TRBD2	CASSPGLAGGLQVEQYF	TGCGCCAGCAGCCCGGGACTAGCGGGAGGGCTACAGGTCGAGCAGTACTTC
TRBV7-9	NA	TRBJ2-1	TRBD2	CASRGLAGGPLHEQFF	TGTGCCAGCCGCGGACTAGCGGGAGGGCCTCTCCATGAGCAGTTCTTC
TRBV7-9	NA	TRBJ1-1	NA	CASSLRGFPEAFF	TGTGCCAGCAGCTTACGAGGGTTCCCTGAAGCTTTCTTT
TRBV19	NA	TRBJ1-5	NA	CASSIDNGRDAPQHF	TGTGCCAGTAGTATAGATAACGGGCGAGATGCTCCCCAGCATTTT
TRBV5-1	NA	TRBJ2-1	TRBD2	CASSLLAGGNNEQFF	TGCGCCAGCAGCTTACTAGCGGGAGGGAACAATGAGCAGTTCTTC
TRBV5-1	NA	TRBJ2-5	NA	CASSLTVQGAQYF	TGCGCCAGCAGCTTGACAGTCCAAGGGGCCCAGTACTTC
TRBV5-6	NA	TRBJ2-1	TRBD1	CASSWSGTGYNEQFF	TGTGCCAGCAGCTGGTCCGGGACAGGCTACAATGAGCAGTTCTTC
TRBV9	once	TRBJ1-1	NA	CASSVDASWNTEAFF	TGTGCCAGCAGCGTAGACGCCTCCTGGAACACTGAAGCTTTCTTT
TRBV19	once	TRBJ1-5	TRBD1	CARAADRDQPQHF	TGTGCCAGAGCTGCTGACAGGGATCAGCCCCAGCATTTT
TRBV25-1	once	TRBJ1-4	TRBD1	CASSVGQGRPNEKLFF	TGTGCCAGCAGTGTCGGACAGGGGCGGCCTAATGAAAAACTGTTTTTT
TRBV15	NA	TRBJ2-7	NA	CATSIDSYEQYF	TGTGCCACCAGCATTGACTCCTACGAGCAGTACTTC
TRBV30	NA	TRBJ2-1	TRBD2	CAWSFLSPGLAGVIHEQFF	TGTGCCTGGAGTTTCTTGTCCCCGGGACTAGCGGGAGTTATCCATGAGCAGTTCTTC
TRBV30	NA	TRBJ1-5	NA	CAWSDGSQPQHF	TGTGCCTGGAGTGATGGGAGCCAGCCCCAGCATTTT
TRBV19	NA	TRBJ2-3	NA	CASSIALHTDTQYF	TGTGCCAGTAGTATAGCGCTTCACACAGATACGCAGTATTTT
TRBV18	once	TRBJ1-2	NA	CASSPRTGPNYGYTF	TGTGCCAGCTCACCACGTACAGGGCCAAACTATGGCTACACCTTC
TRBV29-1	once	TRBJ1-1	NA	CSVEVLGRLNTEAFF	TGCAGCGTTGAAGTACTTGGACGGCTGAACACTGAAGCTTTCTTT
TRBV6-5	NA	TRBJ2-7	TRBD2	CASSKRLAGGYEQYF	TGTGCCAGCAGTAAGCGACTAGCGGGAGGCTACGAGCAGTACTTC
TRBV5-1	NA	TRBJ1-2	NA	CASSLADNYGYTF	TGCGCCAGCAGCTTGGCGGATAACTATGGCTACACCTTC
TRBV7-2	NA	TRBJ2-1	TRBD2	CASSLGLAGASQFF	TGTGCCAGCAGCTTAGGGTTAGCGGGAGCGTCGCAGTTCTTC
TRBV2	NA	TRBJ1-1	NA	CASPREGRTEAFF	TGTGCCAGCCCCAGGGAGGGGAGGACTGAAGCTTTCTTT